This TCR beta chain was retrieved from a study of cytomegalovirus exposure and HLA in healthy donors. Study at large: A data release that came early held approximately 85 million unique TCRs from HLA-typed donors.

The study, taken as a whole, reports: Listed as cytomegalovirus-associated were 150 or so TCR beta chains. When analyzed later, a missense DCLRE1C variant was found to be linked to TCR beta V- and J-gene trimming. Published work reported that the classifier diagnosed cytomegalovirus status with high specificity and sensitivity.

This clone was recorded a few times. Its antigen is not known. The V end was cut by 1 base, the J end by 1 base, with 13 bases between. The length of the CDR3 is 16 residues. Germline CDR1 LGHNA, CDR2 YNFKEQ. The PCR made use of 60 Vbeta and 13 Jbeta primers. Sequencing was performed with immunoSEQ multiplex PCR; in TCRdb, only in-frame clones are kept and a portion is missing. The sample has approximately 100,000 clones, about 70% seen once; the top ten hold more than 2%. Sequences were obtained from PBMCs. The receptor was derived from a human donor in good health. The chain is built from TRBV4-2 and TRBJ1-1, with D tentatively TRBD1 (5 bases). The CDR3 DNA is TGTGCCAGCAGCCAAGGGTCGCGGGGCCGGAACACTGAAGCTTTCTTT. Its translation is CASSQGSRGRNTEAFF.